In this sample, the clone carrying this T cell receptor beta chain turned up once. Its antigen is not known. The table came from immunoSEQ multiplex PCR; TCRdb's copy has only in-frame clones and leaves some out. The table records over 90,000 clones, around 90% of them present only once. This sample is drawn from a study of siplizumab effects on memory and regulatory T cells. Study results and limitations: In siplizumab cultures, the suppressive function of proliferating Tregs remained unconfirmed. Roughly 75-97% of proliferating CD4+ or CD8+ clones lacked an assignable naive or memory phenotype. A major contribution to the alloresponse seemed to be made by naive T cells, which seemed more diverse than memory cells. Memory cells that were CD4+ and unstimulated gave rise to alloreactive sequences, which siplizumab significantly reduced.

The CDR3 runs to 16 residues. Unmatched junction bases numbered 7, after V lost 6 bases and J lost 5 bases. Germline CDR1 reads MNHEY; CDR2 reads SMNVEV (reference sequence). Sequenced sample: CD4+ T cells sorted from blood. This receptor was obtained from a human donor in good health. The chain uses TRBV27 and TRBJ2-3; 14 bases are a match to TRBD2. DNA of the CDR3: TGTGCCAGCAGACATAGACTAGCGGGAGGGATAGATACGCAGTATTTT. It translates to CASRHRLAGGIDTQYF.